One and the same sample provided the 28 T cell receptor beta chains below, sequenced in a study of blood T cells in healthy people across ages. Alongside a J-beta primer mix, a sample-barcoded 5' primer served in a second PCR lasting about 7 to 12 cycles. TCRdb processed the 5' RACE reads anew with MiXCR; each CDR3 protein has one entry. This table has about 1,500,000 distinct CDR3 sequences, 28% appearing once. Sample: blood. These receptors originate from a woman between 25 and 40 years old in good health.

The chain is built from TRBV5-1 and TRBJ1-6; D call uncertain. This CDR3 is 15 amino acids long. The germline V gene encodes CDR1 SGHRS and CDR2 YFSETQ. V shed 0 bases and J shed 2 bases, with 6 bases lying between them. The CDR3 region has the DNA TGCGCCAGCAGCTTGGATGGGCCCTATAATTCACCCCTCCACTTT. This sequence encodes CASSLDGPYNSPLHF.

This clonotype was seen only a few times. The V call is TRBV28, the J call TRBJ2-7; D assignment may be TRBD1 or TRBD2 (5 bases each). This CDR3 region has 16 residues. Germline V CDR1 and CDR2: MDHEN, SYDVKM. Trimming left V 3 bases short and J 2 bases short, with 17 bases between. The CDR3 sequence is CASSFGETVPTYEQYF. Written as DNA, the CDR3 is TGTGCCAGCAGTTTTGGGGAGACAGTACCCACCTACGAGCAGTACTTC.

The table lists this clonotype with many counts. This chain connects TRBV20-1 to TRBJ2-4; no firm D call. Germline CDR1 DFQATT, CDR2 SNEGSKA (reference sequence). Between the trimmed V and J ends, which lost 5 bases and 1 base, there was a span of 15 bases. The CDR3 spans 15 residues. The CDR3 DNA is TGCAGTGCTTCCCGGAATGCGGCCGCCAAAAACATTCAGTACTTC. It specifies CSASRNAAAKNIQYF.

The V and J genes are TRBV30 and TRBJ2-5, with a weak D call TRBD2 (5 bases). The germline V gene encodes CDR1 GTSNPN and CDR2 SVGIG (reference sequence). Between the trimmed V and J ends, which lost 3 bases and 5 bases, there was a span of 19 bases. This CDR3 has 15 amino acids. CDR3 residues: CAWRPTRGVRETQYF. CDR3 sequence (DNA): TGTGCCTGGAGACCGACTCGGGGAGTGCGGGAGACCCAGTACTTC.

J is TRBJ1-1 and V is TRBV3-1; D is possibly TRBD1 (5 bases). Germline V CDR1 and CDR2: LGHDT, YNNKEL (reference sequence). The CDR3 extends over 16 amino acids. V dropped 0 bases and J dropped 3 bases, with 14 bases sitting between them. CDR3 DNA: TGTGCCAGCAGCCAAGATGGACCGGCGGGGGACACTGAAGCTTTCTTT. Encoded protein: CASSQDGPAGDTEAFF. The entire variable domain, with the rest obtained from reference TRBV3-1 and TRBJ1-1, is as follows: DTAVSQTPKYLVTQMGNDKSIKCEQNLGHDTMYWYKQDSKKFLKIMFSYNNKELIINETVPNRFSPKSPDKAHLNLHINSLELGDSAVYFCASSQDGPAGDTEAFFGQGTRLTVV.

J is TRBJ1-6 and V is TRBV7-9, with 8 bases matching TRBD1. V lost 5 bases to trimming and J lost 9 bases; unmatched junction nucleotides: 6. The germline gives CDR1 SEHNR, CDR2 FQNEAQ (reference sequence). The length of the CDR3 is 14 residues. As DNA, the CDR3 is TGTGCCAGCAGCGAGACAGGGGATGGTTCACCCCTCCACTTT. Protein sequence: CASSETGDGSPLHF.

This clonotype turned up a few times. J is TRBJ2-1 and V is TRBV6-5, with D unresolved. The CDR3 consists of 15 residues. V lost 8 bases and J lost 2, with 16 bases in between. CDR1 is MNHEY and CDR2 is SVGAGI in the germline V gene. As DNA, the CDR3 is TGTGCCAGCGGGGTCAACCCAAACCCCTACAATGAGCAGTTCTTC. Translated: CASGVNPNPYNEQFF.

A few counts support this clonotype. V and J are TRBV30 and TRBJ2-3; TRBD2 might be the D (6 bases). This CDR3 contains 14 residues. From germline, CDR1 is GTSNPN and CDR2 SVGIG (reference sequence). V lost 2 bases and J 0 bases, leaving 9 bases between the germline ends. The CDR3 DNA reads as TGTGCCTGGAGTCGCGGGGCGAGCACAGATACGCAGTATTTT. It is translated as CAWSRGASTDTQYF.

This clonotype was counted only a few times. V gene TRBV6-5 combines with J gene TRBJ2-3, with a possible D match to TRBD2 (7 bases). V was shortened by 11 bases and J by 6 bases, with 24 bases between the two germline ends. Germline CDR1 and CDR2: MNHEY and SVGAGI. This CDR3 is built from 15 residues. CDR3 protein: CACRRGGLIGDTQYF. The CDR3 bases are TGTGCCTGTCGGAGGGGGGGGTTGATTGGGGATACGCAGTATTTT.

This clonotype was recorded at least ten times. This chain's CDR3 is CASSEDRGRGGYTF. The CDR3 DNA reads as TGCGCCAGCAGCGAGGACAGGGGGCGCGGTGGCTACACCTTC. The V call is TRBV10-2, the J call TRBJ1-2; 11 positions match TRBD1. V lost 6 bases to trimming and J lost 7 bases; unmatched junction nucleotides: 7. CDR1 is WSHSY, CDR2 SAAADI, per germline. The CDR3 contains 14 residues.

The V and J genes are TRBV7-8 and TRBJ2-1; 8 bases line up with TRBD2. V trimming: 1 base; J trimming: 8 bases; junction bases outside the gene matches: 7. This CDR3 contains 15 residues. CDR1 and CDR2 (germline): SGHVS, FQNEAQ. CDR3 in DNA: TGTGCCAGCAGCTTAGAAGCGGGAGCAGGCGATGAGCAGTTCTTC. Translated, it gives CASSLEAGAGDEQFF. The complete variable domain, with remaining parts taken from reference TRBV7-8 and TRBJ2-1, reads GAGVSQSPRYKVAKRGQDVALRCDPISGHVSLFWYQQALGQGPEFLTYFQNEAQLDKSGLPSDRFFAERPEGSVSTLKIQRTQQEDSAVYLCASSLEAGAGDEQFFGPGTRLTVL.

The chain recombines TRBV29-1 with TRBJ2-3; 7 bases fit TRBD1. The CDR3 loop spans 14 amino acids. V dropped 7 bases and J dropped 1; count of bases not matched to a gene: 8. Germline loops: CDR1 SQVTM, CDR2 ANQGSEA. The DNA of the CDR3 is TGCAGCGGGTCCATCGGACAGGGCACAGATACGCAGTATTTT. It encodes CSGSIGQGTDTQYF.

This clonotype was found many times. This CDR3 reads CSASTGTSPLHF. CDR3 sequence (DNA): TGCAGTGCTAGCACAGGGACTTCACCCCTCCACTTT. This rearrangement joins TRBV20-1 to TRBJ1-6; possibly TRBD1 for D (6 bases). The CDR3 runs to 12 residues. Germline CDR1 DFQATT, CDR2 SNEGSKA (reference sequence). V lost 3 bases, J lost 9 bases, and 9 bases lay in between.

The CDR3 sequence is CASNLESWTPYNEQFF. The CDR3 bases are TGTGCCAGCAATCTAGAGTCCTGGACCCCATACAATGAGCAGTTCTTC. V usage is TRBV12-3 or TRBV12-4 and J usage is TRBJ2-1; D is ambiguous. This CDR3 comprises 16 residues. Trimming cost V 7 bases and J 4 bases, with 20 bases left between them.

This clonotype was seen many times. The chain employs TRBV29-1 and TRBJ2-1; possibly TRBD1 for D (6 bases). V shed 8 bases and J shed 1 base, with 18 bases lying between them. This CDR3 comprises 15 residues. From germline, CDR1 is SQVTM and CDR2 ANQGSEA. For the CDR3, the DNA is TGCAGCTTCCCTTCCCGGGACACATCCTACAATGAGCAGTTCTTC. Protein sequence: CSFPSRDTSYNEQFF.

There are a few counts of this clonotype. The V gene is TRBV12-3 or TRBV12-4, the J gene TRBJ1-2; D might be TRBD1 (5 bases). The length of the CDR3 is 14 residues. V was trimmed by 3 bases and J by 6 bases, leaving 14 bases between them. In DNA form, the CDR3 reads TGTGCCAGCAGTTTTCGTGGGGGAGTCGATGGCTACACCTTC. Its protein product is CASSFRGGVDGYTF.

This clonotype occurred many times. This sequence joins TRBV29-1 and TRBJ2-5, with 10 bases matching TRBD1. The germline CDR1 and CDR2 sequences are SQVTM and ANQGSEA. The CDR3 consists of 11 residues. The J segment lost 11 bases and the V segment lost 7 bases, leaving 7 bases of the junction unmatched. CDR3 nucleotide sequence: TGCAGCGCTTGGACAGGGGGAGAGCAGTACTTC. Translating it yields CSAWTGGEQYF.

The CDR3 nucleotides are TGTGCCAGCAGTGGAGCCCAGAGCTCCTATAATTCACCCCTCCACTTT. Residues: CASSGAQSSYNSPLHF. The chain joins TRBV6-6 to TRBJ1-6; D remains unclear. Trimming shortened V by 5 bases and J by 0 bases, and 11 bases separated the two germline ends. There are 16 residues in the CDR3. Germline CDR1 reads MNHNY; CDR2 reads SVGAGI (reference sequence).

This sequence joins TRBV6-5 and TRBJ2-7; 9 bases map to TRBD1. From germline, CDR1 is MNHEY and CDR2 SVGAGI. V gave up 11 bases and J gave up 5 bases; unmatched junction bases: 7. CDR3 size: 12 residues. The CDR3 loop is CAAGDRDHEQYF. The CDR3 DNA reads as TGTGCCGCCGGGGACAGGGACCACGAGCAGTACTTC.

The rearrangement links TRBV30 to TRBJ1-1; tentative D call: TRBD1 (5 bases). The CDR3 is 13 amino acids. V was cut by 4 bases and J by 4 bases, with 13 bases left in between. The germline gives CDR1 GTSNPN, CDR2 SVGIG (reference sequence). DNA for the CDR3: TGTGCCTGGAAGGCAGGGCCGGGCACTGAAGCTTTCTTT. Translation gives CAWKAGPGTEAFF.

This clonotype was observed a handful of times. This rearrangement joins TRBV20-1 to TRBJ1-1, with 10 bases matching TRBD1. This CDR3 spans 15 amino acids. Germline lookup yields CDR1 DFQATT and CDR2 SNEGSKA (reference sequence). V shed 1 base and J 3 bases; nucleotides not matched to a gene: 5. The CDR3 bases are TGCAGTGCTAGAGCCCGAGGGACAGGGGACACTGAAGCTTTCTTT. Its translation: CSARARGTGDTEAFF.

This clonotype has only a few counts. It is unclear where the CDR3 begins or ends on the DNA, so no DNA is shown, and the CDR3 is as TCRdb lists it. The genes are TRBV15 and TRBJ1-2; TRBD1 is the table's D call, not checked against the DNA. The CDR3 spans 16 amino acids, including both terminal residues. Germline loops: CDR1 LNHNV, CDR2 YYDKDF (reference sequence). CDR3 protein: CATSRDFGEGLGGYTF.

This sequence joins TRBV3-1 and TRBJ2-3; the D gene is possibly TRBD2 (6 bases). There are 16 residues in the CDR3. The V gene lost 0 bases and the J gene lost 4 bases, with 14 bases spanning the gap. The germline CDR1 and CDR2 sequences are LGHDT and YNNKEL (reference sequence). The CDR3 nucleotides read TGTGCCAGCAGCCAAGATCCCCTAGGAGGGGCAGATACGCAGTATTTT. Translation gives CASSQDPLGGADTQYF.

There are a few counts of this clonotype. This sequence joins TRBV11-2 and TRBJ2-7; D is ambiguous. V lost 5 bases to trimming and J lost 10 bases, with 21 bases between them. The germline V gene has CDR1 SGHAT and CDR2 FQNNGV. The CDR3 has 14 residues. This CDR3 is CASSPRRSAPAQYF. CDR3 DNA sequence: TGTGCCAGCAGCCCCCGGCGGTCAGCGCCGGCCCAGTACTTC.

This clonotype was seen only a few times. The genes are TRBV20-1 and TRBJ2-7, with a tentative D call TRBD1 (6 bases). Trimming took 2 bases from V and 3 from J, leaving 14 bases between them. CDR1 DFQATT and CDR2 SNEGSKA come from the germline V gene (reference sequence). The CDR3 covers 14 residues. The CDR3 DNA reads TGCAGTGCTAGACCCACGGACAGTGACTACGAGCAGTACTTC. Translation gives CSARPTDSDYEQYF.

The CDR3 sequence: CASSYIKLHF. CDR3 bases: TGTGCCAGCAGTTACATTAAGCTCCACTTT. This chain uses TRBV6-2 or TRBV6-3 with TRBJ1-6; D remains ambiguous. The CDR3 loop spans 10 amino acids. The germline CDR1 and CDR2 sequences are MNHEY and SVGEGT. V lost 2 bases, J lost 16 bases, and 6 bases lay in between.

The J gene is TRBJ1-5, the V gene TRBV6-2 or TRBV6-3; weak D call: TRBD1 (6 bases). V lost 8 bases and J 0 bases, leaving 20 bases between the germline ends. This CDR3 is 17 amino acids long. Germline V lookup: CDR1 MNHEY, CDR2 SVGEGT. In DNA form, the CDR3 reads TGTGCCAGCTCGTGGGACACTAAAGGTTATAGCAATCAGCCCCAGCATTTT. Amino acids: CASSWDTKGYSNQPQHF.

Comments on this clonotype: This clone may be a read error of a much larger clone one base away. The chain has TRBV10-3 and TRBJ2-1; 9 nucleotides line up with TRBD2. Germline V lookup: CDR1 ENHRY, CDR2 SYGVKD. This CDR3 has 14 residues. CDR3 DNA sequence: TGTGCCATCAGCAAGGGACTAGCCCGCAATGAGCAGTTATTC. Protein product: CAISKGLARNEQLF.